Sequencing of this TCR beta chain was carried out in a study of control samples from healthy donors and cancer patients. V shed 4 bases and J shed 4 bases, with 10 bases lying between them. CDR3 size: 13 residues. Per the germline V gene, CDR1 is SGHNT and CDR2 is YENEEA. TCRdb's copy holds only in-frame clones and misses some; the assay was immunoSEQ multiplex PCR. Found here are 90,000 or so clones, about 89% of them singletons; the top ten hold about 10%. The clonotype originates from a woman aged 45-59 years with colorectal cancer. The rearrangement joins TRBV11-3 to TRBJ2-5; D is perhaps TRBD1 (6 bases). The sample taken for sequencing was PBMCs. The CDR3 here is CASSSTRGETQYF. The CDR3, as DNA: TGTGCCAGCAGCTCCACCAGGGGAGAGACCCAGTACTTC.